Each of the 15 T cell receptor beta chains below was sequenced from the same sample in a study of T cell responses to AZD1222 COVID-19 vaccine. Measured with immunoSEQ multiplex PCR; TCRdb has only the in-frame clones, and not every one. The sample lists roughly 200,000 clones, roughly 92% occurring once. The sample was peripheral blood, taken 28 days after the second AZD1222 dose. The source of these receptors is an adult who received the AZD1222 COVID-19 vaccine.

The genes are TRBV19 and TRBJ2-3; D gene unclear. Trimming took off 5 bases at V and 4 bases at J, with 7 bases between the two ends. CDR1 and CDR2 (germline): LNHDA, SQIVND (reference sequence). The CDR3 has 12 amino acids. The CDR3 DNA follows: TGTGCCAGTAGTCTATTATCAGATACGCAGTATTTT. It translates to CASSLLSDTQYF.

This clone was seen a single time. The CDR3 nucleotides read TGTGCCAGCAGTGAGACCCTCCCCTACGAGCAGTACTTC. This gives the protein CASSETLPYEQYF. The chain recombines TRBV6-1 with TRBJ2-7; D not certain. This CDR3 is built from 13 residues. V was cut by 3 bases and J by 2 bases, with 8 bases left in between. The germline gives CDR1 MNHNS, CDR2 SASEGT.

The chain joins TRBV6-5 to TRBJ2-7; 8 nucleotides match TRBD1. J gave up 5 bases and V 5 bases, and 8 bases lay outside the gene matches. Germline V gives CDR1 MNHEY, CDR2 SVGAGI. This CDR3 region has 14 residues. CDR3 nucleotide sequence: TGTGCCAGCAGTCCCCGGACAGGGTTCCACGAGCAGTACTTC. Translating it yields CASSPRTGFHEQYF.

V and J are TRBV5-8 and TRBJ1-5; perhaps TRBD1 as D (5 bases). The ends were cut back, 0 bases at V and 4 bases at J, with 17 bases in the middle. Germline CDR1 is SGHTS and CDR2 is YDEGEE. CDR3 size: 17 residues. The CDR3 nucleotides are TGTGCCAGCAGCTTGGGTAGGGGCGGCGTTAGAAATCAGCCCCAGCATTTT. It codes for CASSLGRGGVRNQPQHF.

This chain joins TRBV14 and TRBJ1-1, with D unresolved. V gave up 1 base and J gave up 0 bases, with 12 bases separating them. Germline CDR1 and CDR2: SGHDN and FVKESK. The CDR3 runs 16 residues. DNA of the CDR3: TGTGCCAGCAGCCAAGCGGTCACAGTTATGAACACTGAAGCTTTCTTT. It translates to CASSQAVTVMNTEAFF.

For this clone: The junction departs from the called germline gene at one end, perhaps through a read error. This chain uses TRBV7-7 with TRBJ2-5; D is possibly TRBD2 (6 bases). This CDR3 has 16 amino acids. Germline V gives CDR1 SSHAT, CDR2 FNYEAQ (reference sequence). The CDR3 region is CASSLTGSGGQETQYF. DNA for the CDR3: TGTGCTAGCAGCTTGACCGGGAGCGGAGGGCAAGAGACCCAGTACTTC.

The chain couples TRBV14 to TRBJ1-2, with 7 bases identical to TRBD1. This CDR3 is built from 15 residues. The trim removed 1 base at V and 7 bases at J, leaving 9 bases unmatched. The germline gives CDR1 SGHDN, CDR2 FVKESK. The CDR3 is CASSQGHRGPAGYTF. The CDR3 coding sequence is TGTGCCAGCAGCCAAGGACACAGGGGTCCGGCTGGCTACACCTTC.

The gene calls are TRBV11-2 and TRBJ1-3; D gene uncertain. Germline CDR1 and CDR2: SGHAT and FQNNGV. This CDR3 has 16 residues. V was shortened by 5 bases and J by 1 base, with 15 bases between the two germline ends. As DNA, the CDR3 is TGTGCCAGCAGCCAATCTAAGGGCTGGTCTGGAAACACCATATATTTT. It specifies CASSQSKGWSGNTIYF.

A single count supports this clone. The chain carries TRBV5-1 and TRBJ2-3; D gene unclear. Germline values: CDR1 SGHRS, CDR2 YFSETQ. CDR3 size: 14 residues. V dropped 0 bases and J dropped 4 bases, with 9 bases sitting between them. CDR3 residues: CASSLEVAADTQYF. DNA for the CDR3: TGCGCCAGCAGCTTGGAGGTTGCGGCAGATACGCAGTATTTT.

The CDR3 nucleotides read TGTGCCAGCAGTTTTGTCAGAAATAATTCACCCCTCCACTTT. Protein: CASSFVRNNSPLHF. This chain links TRBV28 with TRBJ1-6; unclear D gene. The CDR3 extends over 14 amino acids. Trimming pared 3 bases from V and 5 bases from J, leaving 8 bases between. Germline V gene lookup returns CDR1 MDHEN and CDR2 SYDVKM. The whole variable domain, remainder taken from reference TRBV28 and TRBJ1-6, is DVKVTQSSRYLVKRTGEKVFLECVQDMDHENMFWYRQDPGLGLRLIYFSYDVKMKEKGDIPEGYSVSREKKERFSLILESASTNQTSMYLCASSFVRNNSPLHFGNGTRLTVT.

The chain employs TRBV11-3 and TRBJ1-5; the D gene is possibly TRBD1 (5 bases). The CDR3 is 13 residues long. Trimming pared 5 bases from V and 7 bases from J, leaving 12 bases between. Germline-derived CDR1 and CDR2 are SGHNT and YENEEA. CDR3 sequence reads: CASSQQAGQPQHF. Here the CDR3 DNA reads TGTGCCAGCAGCCAACAGGCCGGACAGCCCCAGCATTTT.

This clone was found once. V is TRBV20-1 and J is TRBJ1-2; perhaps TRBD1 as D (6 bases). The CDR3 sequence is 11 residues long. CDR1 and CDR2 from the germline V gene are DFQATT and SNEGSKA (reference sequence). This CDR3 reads CRGGTADGYTF. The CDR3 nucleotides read TGCAGAGGGGGAACGGCGGACGGCTACACCTTC.

This CDR3 reads CATSDLGTSRTGELFF. CDR3 nucleotides: TGTGCCACCAGTGATTTGGGGACTAGTAGAACCGGGGAGCTGTTTTTT. This chain uses TRBV24-1 with TRBJ2-2; 8 nucleotides agree with TRBD2. With V trimmed by 0 bases and J by 5 bases, 4 bases remained unmatched. Germline lookup yields CDR1 KGHDR and CDR2 SFDVKD. This CDR3 contains 16 residues.

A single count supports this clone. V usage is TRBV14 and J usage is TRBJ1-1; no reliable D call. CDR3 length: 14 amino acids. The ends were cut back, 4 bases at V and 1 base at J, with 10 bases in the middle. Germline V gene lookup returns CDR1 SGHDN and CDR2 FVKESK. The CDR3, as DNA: TGTGCCAGCAGCCTTAGAACCCAGAACACTGAAGCTTTCTTT. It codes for CASSLRTQNTEAFF.

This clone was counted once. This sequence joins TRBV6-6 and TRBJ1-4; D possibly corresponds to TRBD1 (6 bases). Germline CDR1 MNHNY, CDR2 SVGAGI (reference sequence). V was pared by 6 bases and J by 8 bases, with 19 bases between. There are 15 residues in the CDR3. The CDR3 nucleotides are TGTGCCAGCAGGTCTTCGCAGGGGAGTATCGAAAAACTGTTTTTT. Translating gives CASRSSQGSIEKLFF.